This TCR beta chain was profiled in a study of long-term antiretroviral therapy in people with HIV. Survey-level resolution applied to immunoSEQ assay v3.0. Assay used: immunoSEQ multiplex PCR; TCRdb lists only in-frame clones, some missing. Of under 20,000 clones listed, roughly 80% are singletons. From germline, CDR1 is LNHDA and CDR2 SQIVND (reference sequence). This CDR3 has 14 amino acids. Between the trimmed V and J ends, which lost 5 bases and 0 bases, there was a span of 8 bases. The source of this sequence is a woman in her forties or fifties with HIV. This chain links TRBV19 with TRBJ1-5; D is unclear. The sample consisted of unsorted PBMCs, taken 1.5 years before starting antiretroviral therapy. CDR3 sequence (DNA): TGTGCCAGTAGTCTCAGACATAGCAATCAGCCCCAGCATTTT. This translates into CASSLRHSNQPQHF.